The sequence of this TCR beta chain was determined in a study of T cells in narcolepsy. Germline loops: CDR1 KGHSH, CDR2 LQKENI. The CDR3 extends over 15 amino acids. Findings and caveats of the study: Some memory CD4+ repertoires had no autoreactive clone sequences.

Assay used: immunoSEQ multiplex PCR; TCRdb lists only in-frame clones, some missing. The sample includes about 24,000 clones, roughly 64% of them seen just once. This clone was observed a handful of times. Its cognate antigen is unknown. The junction shows a germline mismatch at one end, possibly a read error. The receptor's source is a human donor in good health. The chain carries TRBV18 and TRBJ2-5, with 7 bases aligning to TRBD2. Sequenced: memory (CD45RA-) CD4+ T cells from blood. As DNA, the CDR3 is TGTGCCAGCTCTCCACTGGACGGGGGAGGGGAGACCCAGTACTTC. This translates into CASSPLDGGGETQYF.